This passage covers 29 T cell receptor beta chains from one sample sequenced in a study of identical twins. TCRdb re-derived calls from the 5' RACE reads in MiXCR, one entry per CDR3 protein. Here the sample spans under 1 million distinct CDR3 sequences, 10% to 15% being singletons. Another study also made use of these data, one on yellow fever vaccine responses in identical twins.

Material: PBMCs. These receptors all stem from a woman between 18 and 29 years old in good health.

V is TRBV4-2 and J is TRBJ2-3; 11 bases align to TRBD2. Looked up from germline, CDR1 is LGHNA and CDR2 is YNFKEQ. This CDR3 has 17 residues. V dropped 0 bases and J dropped 0; count of bases not matched to a gene: 2. The CDR3 DNA follows: TGTGCCAGCAGCCAAGAAGGGACTAGCGGCAGCACAGATACGCAGTATTTT. Amino acid sequence: CASSQEGTSGSTDTQYF.

The chain carries TRBV20-1 and TRBJ2-1, with TRBD1 matching 9 bases. CDR3 size: 16 residues. V was pared by 8 bases and J by 2 bases, with 13 bases of the junction left unmatched. Germline loops: CDR1 DFQATT, CDR2 SNEGSKA (reference sequence). The CDR3 sequence: CSFLLRDRATYNEQFF. The CDR3 DNA reads as TGCAGTTTTCTACTACGGGACAGGGCTACCTACAATGAGCAGTTCTTC.

This clonotype was recorded a few times. This chain uses TRBV5-1 with TRBJ2-1; 8 nucleotides agree with TRBD2. Per the germline V gene, CDR1 is SGHRS and CDR2 is YFSETQ. The trim removed 8 bases at V and 6 bases at J, leaving 10 bases unmatched. The CDR3 covers 14 residues. The CDR3 loop reads CASTRGGQGNEQFF. CDR3 DNA sequence: TGCGCCAGTACCCGGGGGGGGCAAGGCAATGAGCAGTTCTTC.

This clonotype was picked up a small number of times. V and J are TRBV3-1 and TRBJ2-3; no clear D gene. CDR1 LGHDT and CDR2 YNNKEL come from the germline V gene (reference sequence). The CDR3 loop spans 13 amino acids. Trimming left V 2 bases short and J 8 bases short, with 11 bases between. CDR3 residues: CASSQTVSGTQYF. CDR3 sequence (DNA): TGTGCCAGCAGCCAAACAGTGTCCGGTACGCAGTATTTT.

This rearrangement joins TRBV4-1 to TRBJ2-4, with D possibly being TRBD1 (5 bases). The V gene's germline CDR1 is MGHRA and CDR2 YSYEKL. Trimming shortened V by 0 bases and J by 0 bases, and 12 bases separated the two germline ends. The CDR3 is 17 amino acids. The DNA for the CDR3 is TGCGCCAGCAGCCAAGAAGGGCTAGGGGTAGCCAAAAACATTCAGTACTTC. It yields the protein CASSQEGLGVAKNIQYF.

This rearrangement joins TRBV5-1 to TRBJ2-3, with TRBD1 as a possible D gene (6 bases). V lost 4 bases and J 4 bases, leaving 13 bases between the germline ends. The CDR3 is 14 residues long. CDR1 is SGHRS and CDR2 is YFSETQ in the germline V gene. The CDR3 DNA is TGCGCCAGCAGCCCCGGACAGACATCAGATACGCAGTATTTT. Amino acids: CASSPGQTSDTQYF.

There are a few counts of this clonotype. The J gene is TRBJ2-7, the V gene TRBV18; the match to TRBD2 covers 8 bases. The CDR3 contains 16 residues. J lost 4 bases, V lost 4 bases, and 12 bases had no gene match. Germline lookup yields CDR1 KGHSH and CDR2 LQKENI. In DNA, the CDR3 is TGTGCCAGCTCACGGATAGCGGGGAACTGGTGGTACGAGCAGTACTTC. It is translated as CASSRIAGNWWYEQYF.

This clonotype turned up a few times. The J gene is TRBJ2-6, the V gene TRBV24-1, with TRBD1 matching over 7 bases. The junction had 5 bases not matched to a gene; V was cut back by 4 bases and J by 3 bases. CDR3 length: 16 residues. Germline values: CDR1 KGHDR, CDR2 SFDVKD. The CDR3 DNA reads TGTGCCACCAGTGACAACAGGGGTCTTGGGGCCAACGTCCTGACTTTC. It encodes CATSDNRGLGANVLTF.

A word on this clonotype: This sequence may be a read error, since a much larger clone differs from it by one base. The chain is built from TRBV12-3 or TRBV12-4 and TRBJ2-1; the D is unclear. The V end lost 5 bases, the J end lost 12 bases, and 17 bases lay between the germline ends. CDR3 length: 13 amino acids. CDR3 protein: CASSPLRGDVQFF. In DNA form, the CDR3 reads TGTGCCAGCAGTCCCCTCCGCGGTGATGTGCAGTTCTTC.

There are many counts of this clonotype. The J gene is TRBJ1-6, the V gene TRBV7-9; weak D call: TRBD1 (6 bases). The V end lost 0 bases, the J end lost 10 bases, and 16 bases lay between the germline ends. This CDR3 is 16 amino acids long. Germline V gives CDR1 SEHNR, CDR2 FQNEAQ (reference sequence). CDR3 nucleotide sequence: TGTGCCAGCAGCTTAGCAAGGGGAGGGGGGAACTCACCCCTCCACTTT. It encodes CASSLARGGGNSPLHF.

This clonotype was seen ten or more times. The CDR3 DNA follows: TGCGCCAGCAGCCCCAGGACTAGCGGGAGATCGGATGAGCAGTTCTTC. Protein: CASSPRTSGRSDEQFF. The rearrangement joins TRBV5-1 to TRBJ2-1; 13 bases agree with TRBD2. Germline assignment: CDR1 SGHRS and CDR2 YFSETQ. Trimming at V came to 4 bases and at J to 8 bases, leaving 9 bases not matched to a gene. This CDR3 is built from 16 residues.

The chain employs TRBV15 and TRBJ2-1, with unresolved D. Trimming shortened V by 11 bases and J by 7 bases, and 18 bases separated the two germline ends. The CDR3 is 13 amino acids. Looked up from germline, CDR1 is LNHNV and CDR2 is YYDKDF (reference sequence). The CDR3 DNA reads TGTGCCGCAAAACACGACGGGTGGAATGAGCAGTTCTTC. Protein: CAAKHDGWNEQFF.

This clonotype was observed a few times. The chain has TRBV15 and TRBJ1-6; D remains ambiguous. With 1 base removed from V and 0 bases from J, the gap between germline ends came to 13 bases. CDR1 and CDR2 (germline): LNHNV, YYDKDF (reference sequence). This CDR3 is 18 amino acids long. CDR3 protein: CATSRVSQASSYNSPLHF. CDR3 coding DNA: TGTGCCACCAGCAGAGTTTCCCAGGCATCCTCCTATAATTCACCCCTCCACTTT.

The chain uses TRBV25-1 and TRBJ2-4; D ambiguous. V lost 8 bases and J 6 bases, leaving 8 bases between the germline ends. The CDR3 is 11 amino acids. The germline CDR1 and CDR2 sequences are MGHDK and SYGVNS. In DNA form, the CDR3 reads TGTGCCAGCGGACCCTTAAACATTCAGTACTTC. It encodes CASGPLNIQYF.

This rearrangement joins TRBV12-3 or TRBV12-4 to TRBJ2-4; 10 nucleotides agree with TRBD2. CDR3 length equals 15 residues. V lost 5 bases and J lost 7; bases outside the gene matches: 8. The CDR3 sequence: CASSPIAGGGNIQYF. The CDR3 nucleotides read TGTGCCAGCAGTCCAATAGCGGGAGGAGGGAACATTCAGTACTTC.

The chain has TRBV4-1 and TRBJ2-1; no definite D call. V was trimmed by 2 bases and J by 10 bases, leaving 15 bases between them. The CDR3 spans 14 residues. Germline V gene sequence: CDR1 MGHRA, CDR2 YSYEKL. The CDR3 spells CASSQTWVAKEQFF. The CDR3 nucleotides are TGCGCCAGCAGCCAAACGTGGGTCGCAAAAGAGCAGTTCTTC.

CDR3 bases: TGCAGTGCTCCCCCGGGGGACTCACCCCTCCACTTT. This translates into CSAPPGDSPLHF. V and J are TRBV20-1 and TRBJ1-6; possibly TRBD1 for D (5 bases). The germline V gene has CDR1 DFQATT and CDR2 SNEGSKA (reference sequence). The V end was cut by 5 bases, the J end by 10 bases, with 12 bases between. This CDR3 spans 12 amino acids.

The chain recombines TRBV5-1 with TRBJ2-4, with D tentatively TRBD1 or TRBD2 (7 bases each). This CDR3 contains 15 residues. The germline V gene encodes CDR1 SGHRS and CDR2 YFSETQ. V was trimmed by 4 bases and J by 5 bases, leaving 16 bases between them. The CDR3 coding sequence is TGCGCCAGCAGCCCGGGGGGAGGGGGCGAAAACATTCAGTACTTC. Translated, it gives CASSPGGGGENIQYF.

This clonotype was recorded a few times. The DNA for the CDR3 is TGTGCCAGCAACTTCCCTCCAGATACGCAGTATTTT. It specifies CASNFPPDTQYF. The chain joins TRBV6-1 to TRBJ2-3; D uncertain. CDR1 MNHNS and CDR2 SASEGT come from the germline V gene. CDR3 length: 12 residues. Trimming removed 7 bases from V and 4 bases from J, with 9 bases in between.

The rearrangement joins TRBV5-7 to TRBJ2-7; no reliable D call. TRBV5-7 is placed among ORFs of uncertain function. CDR3 length equals 12 residues. V lost 3 bases to trimming and J lost 6 bases, with 10 bases between them. The CDR3 nucleotides are TGTGCCAGCAGCTCCCGGACGGGCGAGCAGTACGTC. Protein product: CASSSRTGEQYV.

The chain employs TRBV24-1 and TRBJ2-2; possible D gene TRBD1, 6 bases. Germline CDR1 and CDR2: KGHDR and SFDVKD. The CDR3 consists of 13 residues. The V end lost 11 bases, the J end lost 7 bases, and 16 bases lay between the germline ends. This chain's CDR3 is CASAAQGIGELFF. The CDR3 DNA sequence: TGTGCCAGCGCGGCCCAGGGGATCGGGGAGCTGTTTTTT.

This clonotype was observed a handful of times. The V and J genes are TRBV12-3 or TRBV12-4 and TRBJ2-1; 7 nucleotides line up with TRBD2. V dropped 4 bases and J dropped 4; count of bases not matched to a gene: 10. The CDR3 covers 16 residues. CDR3 sequence: CASSWGGSRGYNEQFF. Written as DNA, the CDR3 is TGTGCCAGCAGTTGGGGCGGGAGCAGAGGGTACAATGAGCAGTTCTTC.

Many counts were recorded for this clonotype. This chain links TRBV12-3 or TRBV12-4 with TRBJ2-2; D not resolved. This CDR3 has 12 amino acids. The V end lost 4 bases, the J end lost 9 bases, and 9 bases lay between the germline ends. The CDR3 region is CASSSRTWELFF. For the CDR3, the DNA is TGTGCCAGCAGTTCCCGGACCTGGGAGCTGTTTTTT.

This clonotype has just a few counts. The V and J genes are TRBV6-2 or TRBV6-3 and TRBJ1-5; the D is unclear. This CDR3 has 12 residues. CDR1 and CDR2 (germline): MNHEY, SVGEGT. The V end lost 2 bases, the J end lost 9 bases, and 8 bases lay between the germline ends. The chain's CDR3 is CASSYPWGPQHF. The DNA for the CDR3 is TGTGCCAGCAGTTACCCCTGGGGGCCCCAGCATTTT.

The genes are TRBV6-1 and TRBJ2-2; the D gene is possibly TRBD2 (5 bases). The germline CDR1 and CDR2 sequences are MNHNS and SASEGT. V was shortened by 8 bases and J by 3 bases, with 10 bases between the two germline ends. The CDR3 extends over 13 amino acids. CDR3: CASLGLYTGELFF. Here the CDR3 DNA reads TGTGCCAGCCTCGGACTCTACACCGGGGAGCTGTTTTTT.

This clonotype was seen a handful of times. The rearrangement joins TRBV24-1 to TRBJ2-1, with 8 bases identical to TRBD1. The V and J ends lost 0 bases and 4 bases, in that order; junction bases with no gene match: 4. This CDR3 comprises 16 residues. Germline values: CDR1 KGHDR, CDR2 SFDVKD. CDR3 sequence reads: CATSDLRQGAYNEQFF. For the CDR3, the DNA is TGTGCCACCAGTGATTTGCGGCAGGGGGCTTACAATGAGCAGTTCTTC.

This clonotype came up a few times. The rearrangement links TRBV3-1 to TRBJ2-3, with 7 bases identical to TRBD2. There are 15 residues in the CDR3. Germline CDR1 reads LGHDT; CDR2 reads YNNKEL (reference sequence). J gave up 5 bases and V 1 base, and 6 bases lay outside the gene matches. The CDR3 spells CASSQVMREIDTQYF. CDR3 DNA sequence: TGTGCCAGCAGCCAAGTGATGCGGGAGATAGATACGCAGTATTTT.

This chain uses TRBV7-9 with TRBJ2-5; the D is unclear. The length of the CDR3 is 13 residues. The germline gives CDR1 SEHNR, CDR2 FQNEAQ (reference sequence). Trimming pared 5 bases from V and 5 bases from J, leaving 12 bases between. The CDR3 sequence: CASSQNQFETQYF. The DNA for the CDR3 is TGTGCCAGCAGCCAAAATCAATTCGAGACCCAGTACTTC.

The chain employs TRBV7-8 and TRBJ2-7; D gene unclear. The CDR3 is 16 amino acids. In germline, CDR1 is SGHVS, CDR2 FQNEAQ. With 4 bases removed from V and 0 bases from J, the gap between germline ends came to 16 bases. CDR3: CASSSGRLSSSYEQYV. The CDR3 DNA follows: TGTGCCAGCAGCTCGGGTAGATTATCTAGCTCCTACGAGCAGTACGTC.